The 16 T cell receptor beta chains given below trace back to one sample, sequenced in a study of T cells in Graves' hyperthyroidism and ophthalmopathy. Amplification of TCR beta CDR3 regions was performed using RNA transcripts as template. In the first-round RT-PCR of the TCR CDR3, the HTBI primer set was used. TCRdb called the multiplex PCR reads again in MiXCR, with one record for every CDR3 protein. The repertoire includes roughly 580,000 distinct CDR3 sequences, roughly 13% of them detected once, and 4.5% to 6% sits in the top ten. Material for sequencing was blood. Receptors originate from a woman in her 30s with Graves' hyperthyroidism that later progressed to Graves' ophthalmopathy.

This clonotype was picked up a small number of times. CDR3 coding DNA: TGCGCCAGCAGTGAGGGAAGCGGTTGGACCTACGAGCAGTACTTC. Encoded protein: CASSEGSGWTYEQYF. This chain joins TRBV10-2 and TRBJ2-7; TRBD2 is a possible D gene (5 bases). Germline values: CDR1 WSHSY, CDR2 SAAADI. CDR3 size: 15 residues. Trimming shortened V by 2 bases and J by 2 bases, and 13 bases separated the two germline ends.

In its sample, this clonotype was seen many times. The gene calls are TRBV7-3 and TRBJ2-2, with D unresolved. Germline V gives CDR1 SGHTA, CDR2 FQGTGA. This CDR3 is built from 14 residues. V was pared by 5 bases and J by 4 bases, with 11 bases between. CDR3 in amino acids: CASSPLTVTGELFF. CDR3 DNA: TGTGCCAGCAGCCCTCTGACGGTCACCGGGGAGCTGTTTTTT. Together with reference TRBV7-3 and TRBJ2-2, the CDR3 gives the full variable domain: GAGVSQTPSNKVTEKGKYVELRCDPISGHTALYWYRQSLGQGPEFLIYFQGTGAADDSGLPNDRFFAVRPEGSVSTLKIQRTERGDSAVYLCASSPLTVTGELFFGEGSRLTVL.

The J gene is TRBJ2-1, the V gene TRBV5-1; the D gene is possibly TRBD1 (5 bases). Per germline, CDR1 SGHRS and CDR2 YFSETQ. The V end was cut by 3 bases, the J end by 4 bases, with 8 bases between. CDR3 length: 13 amino acids. The CDR3 reads CASSSKGYNEQFF. CDR3 DNA sequence: TGCGCCAGCAGCTCGAAGGGGTACAATGAGCAGTTCTTC.

This clonotype was found many times. V and J are TRBV11-2 and TRBJ2-7, with TRBD1 matching 7 bases. CDR1 is SGHAT, CDR2 FQNNGV, per germline. This CDR3 is built from 14 residues. V trimming: 3 bases; J trimming: 2 bases; junction bases outside the gene matches: 4. CDR3 residues: CASSFPGQAYEQYF. The DNA of the CDR3 is TGTGCCAGCAGCTTTCCTGGACAGGCCTACGAGCAGTACTTC.

This clonotype was detected many times. The chain joins TRBV30 to TRBJ1-2; 11 bases line up with TRBD1. The V gene end was trimmed by 5 bases and the J gene end by 7 bases; junction bases not matched to a gene: 9. The CDR3 covers 14 residues. Looked up from germline, CDR1 is GTSNPN and CDR2 is SVGIG (reference sequence). The CDR3 DNA reads as TGTGCCTGGGCTGGGGACAGGGGGATGTTTGGCTACACCTTC. The encoded protein is CAWAGDRGMFGYTF. Full variable domain (remainder filled in from reference TRBV30 and TRBJ1-2): SQTIHQWPATLVQPVGSPLSLECTVEGTSNPNLYWYRQAAGRGLQLLFYSVGIGQISSEVPQNLSASRPQDRQFILSSKKLLLSDSGFYLCAWAGDRGMFGYTFGSGTRLTVV.

This clonotype was recorded at least ten times. The CDR3 DNA sequence: TGTGCCAGCAGCCCCGGGACTAGCGCCTCCGGAGATACGCAGTATTTT. Translating gives CASSPGTSASGDTQYF. This chain connects TRBV14 to TRBJ2-3; 10 bases are a match to TRBD2. V lost 4 bases to trimming and J lost 5 bases; unmatched junction nucleotides: 9. In germline, CDR1 is SGHDN, CDR2 FVKESK. The CDR3 covers 16 residues.

This clonotype was recorded at least ten times. The CDR3 reads CASSFLQDYTYNEQFF. The DNA for the CDR3 is TGTGCCAGCAGTTTCCTCCAGGACTACACCTACAATGAGCAGTTCTTC. The J gene is TRBJ2-1, the V gene TRBV28, with D tentatively TRBD2 (6 bases). CDR1 and CDR2 (germline): MDHEN, SYDVKM. This CDR3 is built from 16 residues. V dropped 3 bases and J dropped 2 bases, with 14 bases sitting between them.

This clonotype was observed at least ten times. The chain carries TRBV6-6 and TRBJ2-5; D gene ambiguous. Per the germline V gene, CDR1 is MNHNY and CDR2 is SVGAGI (reference sequence). This CDR3 has 15 residues. Trimming took 3 bases from V and 5 from J, leaving 16 bases between them. DNA for the CDR3: TGTGCCAGCAGTTATTCGACACCTGGGCGGGAGACCCAGTACTTC. Its protein product is CASSYSTPGRETQYF.

This clonotype was seen a few times. This chain uses TRBV19 with TRBJ2-1; 8 bases map to TRBD2. V was clipped by 7 bases and J by 9 bases; unmatched bases: 8. This CDR3 region has 13 residues. Germline V lookup: CDR1 LNHDA, CDR2 SQIVND (reference sequence). Here the CDR3 reads CASTQSSGGEQFF. The CDR3 DNA reads TGTGCCAGTACCCAATCGAGCGGGGGTGAGCAGTTCTTC.

The rearrangement uses TRBV19 and TRBJ2-1, with 7 bases identical to TRBD2. The CDR3 is 14 amino acids. Unmatched junction bases numbered 5, after V lost 7 bases and J lost 2 bases. Germline CDR1 reads LNHDA; CDR2 reads SQIVND (reference sequence). Here the CDR3 DNA reads TGTGCCAGTAAGTTGGGAGGGACCTACAATGAGCAGTTCTTC. It codes for CASKLGGTYNEQFF. Drawing the rest from reference TRBV19 and TRBJ2-1, the complete variable domain is DGGITQSPKYLFRKEGQNVTLSCEQNLNHDAMYWYRQDPGQGLRLIYYSQIVNDFQKGDIAEGYSVSREKKESFPLTVTSAQKNPTAFYLCASKLGGTYNEQFFGPGTRLTVL.

This chain uses TRBV4-2 with TRBJ1-1; TRBD1 aligns across 10 bases. Unmatched junction bases numbered 12, after V lost 3 bases and J lost 5 bases. CDR1 and CDR2 (germline): LGHNA, YNFKEQ. This CDR3 region has 17 residues. DNA of the CDR3: TGTGCCAGCAGCCAGACCATGCGGACAGGGGGAAGAACTGAAGCTTTCTTT. It is translated as CASSQTMRTGGRTEAFF.

This clonotype has at least ten counts. V is TRBV5-1 and J is TRBJ2-3; tentative D call: TRBD2 (5 bases). Germline V CDR1 and CDR2: SGHRS, YFSETQ. V was trimmed by 2 bases and J by 5 bases, leaving 12 bases between them. CDR3 length: 14 amino acids. CDR3 DNA: TGCGCCAGCAGCTTAGCGGCGACGGGAGATACGCAGTATTTT. This gives the protein CASSLAATGDTQYF.

This clonotype was seen repeatedly, ten times or more. J is TRBJ1-2 and V is TRBV7-9; D gene ambiguous. Germline V lookup: CDR1 SEHNR, CDR2 FQNEAQ (reference sequence). The CDR3 has 14 amino acids. Trimming pared 2 bases from V and 7 bases from J, leaving 14 bases between. CDR3 DNA sequence: TGTGCCAGCAGCTTATTTCAGGCTACCGGTGGCTACACCTTC. This gives the protein CASSLFQATGGYTF. Using reference TRBV7-9 and TRBJ1-2 for the parts outside the CDR3, the full variable domain is DTGVSQNPRHKITKRGQNVTFRCDPISEHNRLYWYRQTLGQGPEFLTYFQNEAQLEKSRLLSDRFSAERPKGSFSTLEIQRTEQGDSAMYLCASSLFQATGGYTFGSGTRLTVV.

The table lists this clonotype with many counts. This chain uses TRBV30 with TRBJ2-2, with a possible D match to TRBD2 (5 bases). The CDR3 is 13 residues long. The ends were cut back, 2 bases at V and 5 bases at J, with 9 bases in the middle. Germline V gene data show CDR1 as GTSNPN and CDR2 as SVGIG (reference sequence). CDR3 protein: CAWSFGRTGELFF. The CDR3 DNA reads TGTGCCTGGAGTTTTGGGAGAACCGGGGAGCTGTTTTTT. The whole variable domain, filled in from reference TRBV30 and TRBJ2-2, reads SQTIHQWPATLVQPVGSPLSLECTVEGTSNPNLYWYRQAAGRGLQLLFYSVGIGQISSEVPQNLSASRPQDRQFILSSKKLLLSDSGFYLCAWSFGRTGELFFGEGSRLTVL.

This clonotype was counted ten times or more. This chain links TRBV7-2 with TRBJ2-4, with 8 bases aligning to TRBD2. V dropped 1 base and J dropped 5; count of bases not matched to a gene: 7. Germline values: CDR1 SGHTA, CDR2 FQGNSA. The CDR3 is 16 residues long. The CDR3 DNA follows: TGTGCCAGCAGCTTAGGCCTAGCGGGTCCCCAAAACATTCAGTACTTC. Amino acids: CASSLGLAGPQNIQYF. The full variable domain, rest sourced from reference TRBV7-2 and TRBJ2-4, is GAGVSQSPSNKVTEKGKDVELRCDPISGHTALYWYRQSLGQGLEFLIYFQGNSAPDKSGLPSDRFSAERTGGSVSTLTIQRTQQEDSAVYLCASSLGLAGPQNIQYFGAGTRLSVL.

The chain carries TRBV11-2 and TRBJ1-2; possible D gene TRBD1, 6 bases. CDR3 size: 15 residues. CDR1 is SGHAT and CDR2 is FQNNGV in the germline V gene. V was cut by 5 bases and J by 8 bases, with 21 bases left in between. The CDR3 here is CASSRPGDTGSGYTF. The CDR3 DNA reads TGTGCCAGCAGCCGCCCTGGGGACACGGGGTCGGGCTACACCTTC.